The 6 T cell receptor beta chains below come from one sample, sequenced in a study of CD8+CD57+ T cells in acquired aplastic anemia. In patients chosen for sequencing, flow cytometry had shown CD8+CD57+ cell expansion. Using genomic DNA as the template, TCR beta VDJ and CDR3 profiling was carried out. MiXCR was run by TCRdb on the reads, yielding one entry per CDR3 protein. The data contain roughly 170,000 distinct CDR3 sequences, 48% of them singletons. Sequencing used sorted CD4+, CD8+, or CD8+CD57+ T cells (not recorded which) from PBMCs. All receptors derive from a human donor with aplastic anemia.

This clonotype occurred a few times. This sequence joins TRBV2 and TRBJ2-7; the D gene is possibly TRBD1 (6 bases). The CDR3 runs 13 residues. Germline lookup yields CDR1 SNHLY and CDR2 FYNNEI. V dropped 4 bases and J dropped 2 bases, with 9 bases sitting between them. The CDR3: CASSADRTYEQYF. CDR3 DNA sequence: TGTGCCAGCAGTGCGGACAGAACCTACGAGCAGTACTTC.

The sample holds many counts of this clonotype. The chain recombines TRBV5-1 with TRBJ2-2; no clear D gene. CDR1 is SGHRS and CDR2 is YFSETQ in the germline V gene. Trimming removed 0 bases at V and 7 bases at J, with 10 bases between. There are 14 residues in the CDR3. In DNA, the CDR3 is TGCGCCAGCAGCTTGGCCCCTGTGGGCGGGGAGCTGTTTTTT. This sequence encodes CASSLAPVGGELFF.

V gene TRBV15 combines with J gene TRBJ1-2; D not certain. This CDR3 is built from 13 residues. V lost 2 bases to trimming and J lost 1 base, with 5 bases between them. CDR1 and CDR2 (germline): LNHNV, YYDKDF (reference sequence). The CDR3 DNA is TGTGCCACCAGCAGACGCAGTAACTATGGCTACACCTTC. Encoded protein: CATSRRSNYGYTF.

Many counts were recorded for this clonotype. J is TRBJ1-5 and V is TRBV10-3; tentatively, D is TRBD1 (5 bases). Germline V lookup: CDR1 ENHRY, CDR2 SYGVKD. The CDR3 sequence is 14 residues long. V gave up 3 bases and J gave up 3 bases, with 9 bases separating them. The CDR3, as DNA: TGTGCCATCAGTGAAAGAGGGGTCAATCAGCCCCAGCATTTT. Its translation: CAISERGVNQPQHF.

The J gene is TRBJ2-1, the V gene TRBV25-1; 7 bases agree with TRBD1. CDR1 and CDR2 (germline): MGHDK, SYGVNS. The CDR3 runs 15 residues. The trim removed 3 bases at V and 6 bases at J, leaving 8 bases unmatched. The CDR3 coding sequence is TGTGCCAGCAGTGACAACCGGGACAGAGGCAATGAGCAGTTCTTC. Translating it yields CASSDNRDRGNEQFF.

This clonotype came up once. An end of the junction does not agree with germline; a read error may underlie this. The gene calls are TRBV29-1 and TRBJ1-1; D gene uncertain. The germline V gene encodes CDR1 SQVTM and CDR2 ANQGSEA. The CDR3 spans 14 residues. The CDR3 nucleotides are TGCAGCGTTGGATCCGGGTCCTCGAACGCTGAAGCTTTCTTT. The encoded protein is CSVGSGSSNAEAFF.